This is a list of T cell receptor beta chains from one sample in a study of T cell responses to AZD1222 COVID-19 vaccine. The method was immunoSEQ multiplex PCR; TCRdb's version includes in-frame clones alone and lacks a portion of them. The sample records 60,000 to 100,000 clones, about nine tenths being singletons. The material was peripheral blood, obtained on day 0 of AZD1222 vaccination. The receptor set was obtained from an adult in good health. The CDR3 runs from the conserved cysteine through the conserved F or W. Each record gives: clone size, J gene, D gene, V gene, CDR3 protein, CDR3 DNA. A D gene is named only where the DNA matches it firmly. Size is stated for part of the rows, as once, few or many counts, or as a class when the clone is expanded.

- | TRBJ2-5 | TRBD1 | TRBV3-1/TRBV3-2 | CASTLGQGIQETQYF | TGTGCCAGCACCCTGGGACAGGGAATCCAAGAGACCCAGTACTTC
once | TRBJ2-1 | - | TRBV4-2 | CASSQEDGGYNEQFF | TGTGCCAGCAGCCAAGAAGATGGGGGGTACAATGAGCAGTTCTTC
- | TRBJ2-2 | - | TRBV6-5 | CASSYSTGELFF | TGTGCCAGCAGTTACTCCACCGGGGAGCTGTTTTTT
- | TRBJ1-4 | - | TRBV27 | CASSWRMANEKLFF | TGTGCCAGCAGTTGGAGGATGGCTAATGAAAAACTGTTTTTT
- | TRBJ2-1 | - | TRBV6-4 | CASSDLVGGVNEQFF | TGTGCCAGCAGTGACCTGGTGGGAGGTGTCAATGAGCAGTTCTTC
medium-sized | TRBJ2-7 | - | TRBV29-1 | CSVERGSPYEQYF | TGCAGCGTTGAAAGGGGTTCCCCCTACGAGCAGTACTTC
once | TRBJ2-5 | TRBD1 | TRBV9 | CASSVSPGQVLETQYF | TGTGCCAGCAGCGTTTCCCCGGGACAGGTATTGGAGACCCAGTACTTC
- | TRBJ2-1 | TRBD2 | TRBV2 | CATPRGRLAGAVDEQFF | TGTGCCACCCCAAGGGGGAGACTAGCGGGAGCGGTCGATGAGCAGTTCTTC
- | TRBJ1-1 | - | TRBV5-1 | CASSVTGTVNTEAFF | TGCGCCAGCAGCGTGACAGGAACCGTGAACACTGAAGCTTTCTTT
- | TRBJ1-1 | - | TRBV11-2 | CASSLEWNTEAFF | TGTGCCAGCAGCTTAGAGTGGAACACTGAAGCTTTCTTT
- | TRBJ2-1 | - | TRBV5-1 | CASSSQDNEQFF | TGCGCCAGCAGCTCGCAGGACAATGAGCAGTTCTTC
- | TRBJ1-2 | TRBD1 | TRBV5-5 | CASSRGQDYGYTF | TGTGCCAGCAGCAGGGGACAGGACTATGGCTACACCTTC
- | TRBJ1-3 | - | TRBV19 | CASRQSPGDTIYF | TGTGCCAGTAGACAATCTCCGGGGGACACCATATATTTT
- | TRBJ2-3 | TRBD2 | TRBV7-8 | CASSLASGLTDTQYF | TGTGCCAGCAGCTTGGCTAGCGGGCTCACAGATACGCAGTATTTT